The rows below give T cell receptor beta chains drawn from one sample of a study of cytomegalovirus exposure and HLA in healthy donors. Some clones are missing from TCRdb's copy, which holds only in-frame ones; the method was immunoSEQ multiplex PCR. The table includes over 150,000 clones, roughly two thirds detected once. Source material: PBMCs. Every receptor here comes from a woman aged 18-35 years in good health and CMV-seropositive. Both conserved end residues are part of each CDR3. Fields, in order: clone size, CDR3 length, V gene, J gene, D gene, CDR3 DNA, CDR3 protein. D genes are given only for firm matches. Rows may omit the clone size; those that give it use once, few, many or a size class.

>NA|14|TRBV19|TRBJ1-5|TRBD1
TGTGCCAGTAGTATAATGACAGGGGCTCAGCCCCAGCATTTT
CASSIMTGAQPQHF
>NA|17|TRBV27|TRBJ2-7|NA
TGTGCCAGCAGTTTATATTCGGTGGGGGGGCTAGCCTACGAGCAGTACTTC
CASSLYSVGGLAYEQYF
>NA|12|TRBV6-5|TRBJ1-5|NA
TGTGCCAGCAAGCAGGGGAATCAGCCCCAGCATTTT
CASKQGNQPQHF
>few|16|TRBV9|TRBJ2-2|NA
TGTGCCAGCAGCGTCTCAACAGGGTCGAGTACCGGGGAGCTGTTTTTT
CASSVSTGSSTGELFF
>NA|16|TRBV4-3|TRBJ2-4|TRBD2
TGCGCCAGCAGCCAAGAGGTCGCGGGGGGGCCCGGCATTCAGTACTTC
CASSQEVAGGPGIQYF
>once|14|TRBV10-1|TRBJ1-5|TRBD1
TGCGCCAGTCTTGACAGGGGGTTCAATCAGCCCCAGCATTTT
CASLDRGFNQPQHF
>once|13|TRBV25-1|TRBJ1-6|NA
TGTGCCAGCACTCAGAACCGAGGTTCACCCCTCCACTTT
CASTQNRGSPLHF
>NA|13|TRBV6-4|TRBJ2-3|NA
TGTGCCAGCAGTGACTCGAGGAGGGATACGCAGTATTTT
CASSDSRRDTQYF
>few|13|TRBV6-6|TRBJ1-1|NA
TGTGCCAGCAAGACTCCCGATGCGACTGAAGCTTTCTTT
CASKTPDATEAFF
>NA|16|TRBV19|TRBJ1-5|NA
TGTGCCAGTAGTAGGACCTCTCGAGACAGGTTCTTCACCCAGCATTTT
CASSRTSRDRFFTQHF
>once|17|TRBV5-6|TRBJ1-5|NA
TGTGCCAGCAGCTTGCTGTTGGCAGGGGCGCGCCTATCCCCCCAGCATTTT
CASSLLLAGARLSPQHF
>NA|16|TRBV11-2|TRBJ2-7|NA
TGTGCCAGCAGCTTTACGGCCGGGGTCGTAGAATACGAGCAGTACTTC
CASSFTAGVVEYEQYF
>NA|15|TRBV5-1|TRBJ1-4|TRBD1
TGCGCCAGCAGCTTCTCGGGACAGGGAAATGAAAAACTGTTTTTT
CASSFSGQGNEKLFF
>few|13|TRBV7-9|TRBJ2-7|NA
TGTGCCAGCAGCTTAAGCTCGGGCTACGAGCAGTACTTC
CASSLSSGYEQYF
>NA|13|TRBV4-3|TRBJ1-3|NA
TGCGCCAGCAGTCCAGGGAACGGAAACACCATATATTTT
CASSPGNGNTIYF
>few|12|TRBV5-1|TRBJ2-7|NA
TGCGCCAGCAGCGCGACTGAGGCGAAGCAGTACTTC
CASSATEAKQYF
>NA|14|TRBV27|TRBJ1-6|TRBD1
TGTGCCAGCAGTTGGGACAGTGCCAATTCACCCCTCCACTTT
CASSWDSANSPLHF
>NA|15|TRBV7-9|TRBJ2-1|NA
TGTGCCAGCAGCCCGGACTCCGGGTACCAGAATGAGCAGTTCTTC
CASSPDSGYQNEQFF
>NA|19|TRBV2|TRBJ1-1|TRBD1
TGTGCCAGCAGTTCAACTCCGGGACAGGGGCTAGGAAAGAACACTGAAGCTTTCTTT
CASSSTPGQGLGKNTEAFF
>NA|15|TRBV19|TRBJ1-5|TRBD1
TGTGCCAGTAGTAGGGACAGCTATAGCAATCAGCCCCAGCATTTT
CASSRDSYSNQPQHF
>NA|14|TRBV7-6|TRBJ2-1|NA
TGTGCCAGCAGCTTAGGACCCGCGGGCAATGAGCAGTTCTTC
CASSLGPAGNEQFF
>NA|14|TRBV7-9|TRBJ2-1|NA
TGTGCCAGCACCAGACAGGCTTCGCTCGATGAGCAGTTCTTC
CASTRQASLDEQFF
>NA|18|TRBV7-3|TRBJ2-1|TRBD2
TGTGCCAGCAGCCTAGGACTAGCGGGAGGGCCGGGGATGTGGGAGCAGTTCTTC
CASSLGLAGGPGMWEQFF
>NA|16|TRBV6-5|TRBJ1-2|NA
TGTGCCAGCAGTTACACGCCGTGGACAGTACAGTATGGCTACACCTTC
CASSYTPWTVQYGYTF
>NA|13|TRBV2|TRBJ2-4|NA
TGTGCCAGCAGTGGACTAGAACGGGACATTCAGTACTTC
CASSGLERDIQYF
>NA|15|TRBV11-2|TRBJ1-1|NA
TGTGCCAGCAGCTTACTAAGGGGCTCAGGCACTGAAGCTTTCTTT
CASSLLRGSGTEAFF
>NA|14|TRBV7-9|TRBJ1-1|NA
TGTGCCAGCAGCTTAGGGGCGTCGAACACTGAAGCTTTCTTT
CASSLGASNTEAFF
>NA|15|TRBV5-4|TRBJ1-1|NA
TGTGCCAGCAGCTCACCCTTTGAGGGCGCGGCTGAAGCTTTCTTT
CASSSPFEGAAEAFF
>NA|15|TRBV27|TRBJ1-4|TRBD1
TGTGCCAGCAGTGGTCGGGACAGGAAGAATGAAAAACTGTTTTTT
CASSGRDRKNEKLFF
>NA|16|TRBV19|TRBJ1-3|NA
TGTGCCAGTAGTCTTTTGGACAGCTACTCTGGAAACACCATATATTTT
CASSLLDSYSGNTIYF
>once|14|TRBV18|TRBJ1-1|NA
TGTGCCAGCTCGCGTTACAGTCCCCAAGAGAAAGCTTTCTTT
CASSRYSPQEKAFF
>few|14|TRBV19|TRBJ2-5|NA
TGTGCCAGTAGTGAACTAGCTCCAAAAGAGACCCAGTACTTC
CASSELAPKETQYF
>NA|14|TRBV6-1|TRBJ1-6|TRBD1
TGTGCCAGCAGCCGGACAGGGCAGGGTTCACCCCTCCACTTT
CASSRTGQGSPLHF
>NA|18|TRBV30|TRBJ1-5|NA
TGTGCCTGGAGTAGTGGGGGCGGGGGGCGCGGGAGCAATCAGCCCCAGCATTTT
CAWSSGGGGRGSNQPQHF
>NA|16|TRBV19|TRBJ1-2|TRBD1
TGTGCCAGTAGTCCATCCTGGACAGGGGGGGACTATGGCTACACCTTC
CASSPSWTGGDYGYTF
>once|15|TRBV6-5|TRBJ2-3|TRBD2
TGTGCCAGCAGTCGCGGGGGGGTGGGTACAGATACGCAGTATTTT
CASSRGGVGTDTQYF
>NA|18|TRBV7-9|TRBJ2-1|NA
TGTGCCAGCAGCCCAAGGGGCTCCGGGAGCCGGTTAAACAATGAGCAGTTCTTC
CASSPRGSGSRLNNEQFF
>NA|15|TRBV19|TRBJ2-1|TRBD1
TGTGCCAGTAGTATCTGGAAGGACAGGGTTGATGAGCAGTTCTTC
CASSIWKDRVDEQFF
>NA|16|TRBV4-1|TRBJ2-1|TRBD2
TGCGCCACCAGAAAACCAGGACTAGCGGGGGGCAATGAGCAGTTCTTC
CATRKPGLAGGNEQFF
>NA|17|TRBV7-2|TRBJ2-7|TRBD2
TGTGCCAGCAGCTTCCCCGAGGCGGGGGGAAGCTCCTACGAGCAGTACTTC
CASSFPEAGGSSYEQYF
>NA|17|TRBV10-3|TRBJ1-4|NA
TGTGCCATCAGTGAGTCCCCCCCTTTGTACAGGGAAGAAAAACTGTTTTTT
CAISESPPLYREEKLFF
>NA|15|TRBV9|TRBJ2-1|NA
TGTGCCAGCAGCGTAGTCCATTTGGGCCCGAATGAGCAGTTCTTC
CASSVVHLGPNEQFF
>NA|15|TRBV27|TRBJ1-5|TRBD1
TGTGCCAGCAGGCCCACTACAGGGGCCTATCAGCCCCAGCATTTT
CASRPTTGAYQPQHF
>NA|15|TRBV9|TRBJ2-5|NA
TGTGCCAGCAGCGTAGGATGGAGGGGGGGCGAGACCCAGTACTTC
CASSVGWRGGETQYF
>NA|14|TRBV6-5|TRBJ1-2|NA
TGTGCCAGCAGCCCTGCGGAGACTCCCTATGGCTACACCTTC
CASSPAETPYGYTF
>NA|16|TRBV6-6|TRBJ2-6|NA
TGTGCCAGCAGTTACTCCGTAGCGGCTGGGGCCAACGTCCTGACTTTC
CASSYSVAAGANVLTF
>NA|13|TRBV27|TRBJ2-3|NA
TGTGCCAGCAGTTTAATCTCCCCAGATACGCAGTATTTT
CASSLISPDTQYF
>NA|19|TRBV6-1|TRBJ2-1|TRBD2
TGTGCCAGCAGTGAAGCGTTCGGCGGGAGATTTAGTTCCTACAATGAGCAGTTCTTC
CASSEAFGGRFSSYNEQFF
>NA|16|TRBV6-6|TRBJ2-1|TRBD2
TGTGCCAGCAGCTTCCAAGCGGGGGGGGCTGTGAATGAGCAGTTCTTC
CASSFQAGGAVNEQFF
>NA|15|TRBV27|TRBJ2-1|TRBD2
TGTGCCAGCAGTCGGACCGGGACTAGCGGGAGGGCTTGGTTCTTC
CASSRTGTSGRAWFF
>NA|17|TRBV4-1|TRBJ2-1|NA
TGCGCCAGCAGCCTCCCAGGGTGGGCGGCCCTCTACAATGAGCAGTTCTTC
CASSLPGWAALYNEQFF
>NA|14|TRBV7-2|TRBJ2-1|TRBD2
TGTGCCAGCAGAACTAGCGGGGCCTACAATGAGCAGTTCTTC
CASRTSGAYNEQFF
>NA|15|TRBV5-4|TRBJ1-1|NA
TGTGCCAGCAGCTTTTCCGGGACGGGGGACACTGAAGCTTTCTTT
CASSFSGTGDTEAFF
>NA|17|TRBV19|TRBJ2-2|TRBD2
TGTGCCAGTACCTCCACTAGCGGGAGATATAACACCGGGGAGCTGTTTTTT
CASTSTSGRYNTGELFF
>few|11|TRBV29-1|TRBJ1-3|NA
TGCAGCACTCTACGTGGAAACACCATATATTTT
CSTLRGNTIYF
>NA|15|TRBV9|TRBJ2-1|NA
TGTGCCAGCAGCTTACTAGGTCGCTCCTACAATGAGCAGTTCTTC
CASSLLGRSYNEQFF
>NA|11|TRBV30|TRBJ2-1|NA
TGTGCCTGGACGGGGTACAATGAGCAGTTCTTC
CAWTGYNEQFF
>once|14|TRBV15|TRBJ2-1|NA
TGTGCCACCAGTAATCAGATAACAGGCAATGAGCAGTTCTTC
CATSNQITGNEQFF
>NA|13|TRBV19|TRBJ2-3|NA
TGTGCCAGTAGTTCGAGACTGGAGGGTACGCAGTATTTT
CASSSRLEGTQYF
>NA|13|TRBV28|TRBJ1-4|NA
TGTGCCAGCACCCCGGGAGCCGATGAAAAACTGTTTTTT
CASTPGADEKLFF